This TCR beta chain was obtained from a study of T-cell memory formation after mild COVID-19. On the study more broadly: Across donors, TCR clusters were largely donor specific.

Trimming shortened V by 0 bases and J by 2 bases, and 17 bases separated the two germline ends. CDR1 is SGHRS, CDR2 YFSETQ, per germline. The CDR3 has 17 amino acids. Via MiXCR, TCRdb re-called the 5' RACE reads, giving one row per CDR3 protein. The table has 300,000 to 400,000 distinct CDR3 sequences, 25% to 30% seen once. Findings and caveats of the study: In second-wave clones peaking day 37, SARS-CoV-2 specificity remained unconfirmed. Memory sampled before infection contained some responding clones, suggesting cross-reactive memory joined.

Details on this clonotype: Its antigen is unidentified.

The V gene is TRBV5-1, the J gene TRBJ1-2, with D unresolved. Sequencing used PBMCs or a T cell subset sorted from them (not recorded which). The TCR was taken from an adult woman who had mild COVID-19 (a few samples of this study predate the infection). Cell type and time point are not known. The CDR3 region has the DNA TGCGCCAGCAGCTTGGACGGAAGAGGCGGCGTGAACTATGGCTACACCTTC. The encoded protein is CASSLDGRGGVNYGYTF.